This TCR beta chain was obtained from a study of cytotoxic CD8 clonotypes in ibrutinib-treated CLL. Study background: Patients gave response samples after a median about eleven months of treatment, range 6 to 36.

CDR3 length: 13 amino acids. V was clipped by 7 bases and J by 1 base, with 11 bases between them. The germline CDR1 and CDR2 sequences are SGHNT and YYREEE (reference sequence). Sequencing used immunoSEQ multiplex PCR; TCRdb keeps in-frame clones, though not all of them. The sample lists approximately 320,000 clones, under 70% occurring once. This receptor was identified in a human donor with chronic lymphocytic leukemia. The specimen comprised PBMCs, sampled after 36 months of ibrutinib treatment. The rearrangement joins TRBV5-4 to TRBJ1-1; maybe TRBD1 (5 bases). The CDR3 sequence is CASRGVRNTEAFF. The CDR3 bases are TGTGCCAGCCGAGGGGTTAGGAACACTGAAGCTTTCTTT.